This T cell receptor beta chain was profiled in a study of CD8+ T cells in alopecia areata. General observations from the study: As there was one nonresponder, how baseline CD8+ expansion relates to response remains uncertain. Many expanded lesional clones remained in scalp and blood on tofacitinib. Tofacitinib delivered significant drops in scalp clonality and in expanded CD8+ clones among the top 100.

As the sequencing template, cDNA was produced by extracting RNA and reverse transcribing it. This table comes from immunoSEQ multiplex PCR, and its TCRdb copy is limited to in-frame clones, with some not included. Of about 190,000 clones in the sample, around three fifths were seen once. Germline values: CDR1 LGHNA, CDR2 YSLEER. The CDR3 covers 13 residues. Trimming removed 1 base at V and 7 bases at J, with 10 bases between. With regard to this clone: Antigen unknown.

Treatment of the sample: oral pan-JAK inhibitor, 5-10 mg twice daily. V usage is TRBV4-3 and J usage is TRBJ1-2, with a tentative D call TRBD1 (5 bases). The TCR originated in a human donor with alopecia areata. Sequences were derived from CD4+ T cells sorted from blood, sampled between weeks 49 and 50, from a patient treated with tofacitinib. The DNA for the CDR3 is TGCGCCAGCAGCCAAGCGGGACCAGGTGGCTACACCTTC. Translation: CASSQAGPGGYTF.